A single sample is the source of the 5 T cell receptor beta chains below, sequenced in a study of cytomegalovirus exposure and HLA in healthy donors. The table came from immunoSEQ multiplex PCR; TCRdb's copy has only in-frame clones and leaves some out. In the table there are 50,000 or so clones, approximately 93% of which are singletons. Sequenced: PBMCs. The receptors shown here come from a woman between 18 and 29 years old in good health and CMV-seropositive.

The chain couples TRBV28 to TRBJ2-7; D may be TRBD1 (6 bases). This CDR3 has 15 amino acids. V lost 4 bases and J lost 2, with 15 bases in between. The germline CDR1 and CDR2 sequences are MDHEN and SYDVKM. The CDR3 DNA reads TGTGCCAGCAGTTCGATCCTAGAGGGGGCCTACGAGCAGTACTTC. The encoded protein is CASSSILEGAYEQYF.

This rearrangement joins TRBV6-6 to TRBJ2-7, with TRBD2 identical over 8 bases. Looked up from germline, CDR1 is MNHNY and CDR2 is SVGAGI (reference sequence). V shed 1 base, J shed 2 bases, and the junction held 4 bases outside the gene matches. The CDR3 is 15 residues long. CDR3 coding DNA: TGTGCCAGCAGTTACTGGGCGGGAGGCACCTACGAGCAGTACTTC. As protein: CASSYWAGGTYEQYF.

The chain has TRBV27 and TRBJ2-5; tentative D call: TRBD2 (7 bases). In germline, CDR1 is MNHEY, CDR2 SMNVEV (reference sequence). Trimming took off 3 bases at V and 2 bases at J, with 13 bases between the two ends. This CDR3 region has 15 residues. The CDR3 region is CASSFRGGGQETQYF. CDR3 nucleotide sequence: TGTGCCAGCAGTTTCCGCGGGGGCGGTCAAGAGACCCAGTACTTC.

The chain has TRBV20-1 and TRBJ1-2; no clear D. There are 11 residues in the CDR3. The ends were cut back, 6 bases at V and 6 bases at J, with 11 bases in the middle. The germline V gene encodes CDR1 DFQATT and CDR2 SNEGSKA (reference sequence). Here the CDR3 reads CSAPPRDGYTF. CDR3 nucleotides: TGCAGTGCCCCGCCGAGGGATGGCTACACCTTC.

CDR3 protein: CASTRLRGKGYNEQFF. CDR3 coding DNA: TGTGCCAGCACCCGACTGAGGGGGAAGGGGTACAATGAGCAGTTCTTC. J is TRBJ2-1 and V is TRBV6-6; maybe TRBD1 (6 bases). This CDR3 has 16 residues. Germline V gene sequence: CDR1 MNHNY, CDR2 SVGAGI (reference sequence). Trimming took 7 bases from V and 4 from J, leaving 20 bases between them.